One and the same sample provided the 14 T cell receptor beta chains below, sequenced in a study of CD8 T cells in Susac syndrome. Reverse transcription of roughly 0.5 to 1 ug RNA used random hexamers. In TCRdb, the immunoSEQ multiplex PCR reads were re-called with MiXCR into one record per CDR3 protein. The table lists 74,000 or so distinct CDR3 sequences, 93% of them singletons. Material for sequencing was CD4+ T cells from PBMCs. These receptors originate from a human donor with Susac syndrome.

The J gene is TRBJ1-1, the V gene TRBV20-1, with D unclear. The CDR3 is 13 amino acids. With 2 bases removed from V and 4 bases from J, the gap between germline ends came to 11 bases. Germline V gene lookup returns CDR1 DFQATT and CDR2 SNEGSKA (reference sequence). The CDR3 nucleotides are TGCAGTGCTAGAAGGGTCCGGGGCACTGAAGCTTTCTTT. This encodes CSARRVRGTEAFF.

The chain joins TRBV24-1 to TRBJ2-7; 9 nucleotides match TRBD1. Germline values: CDR1 KGHDR, CDR2 SFDVKD. The ends lost 0 bases at V and 6 bases at J; junction bases unmatched: 8. The CDR3 is 16 amino acids. DNA for the CDR3: TGTGCCACCAGTGATTTGAACAAACAGGGGGCATCCGAGCAGTACTTC. Its translation is CATSDLNKQGASEQYF.

The gene calls are TRBV19 and TRBJ2-1; no definite D call. Deletions cut 10 bases from V and 3 bases from J, with 10 bases between. Germline V gene data show CDR1 as LNHDA and CDR2 as SQIVND (reference sequence). CDR3 length: 12 residues. The DNA of the CDR3 is TGTGCCACCCTAAGGAGCTACAATGAGCAGTTCTTC. This translates into CATLRSYNEQFF. Full variable domain (rest looked up from reference TRBV19 and TRBJ2-1): DGGITQSPKYLFRKEGQNVTLSCEQNLNHDAMYWYRQDPGQGLRLIYYSQIVNDFQKGDIAEGYSVSREKKESFPLTVTSAQKNPTAFYLCATLRSYNEQFFGPGTRLTVL.

V gene TRBV12-3 or TRBV12-4 combines with J gene TRBJ1-4, with D maybe TRBD1 (5 bases). Deletions cut 7 bases from V and 5 bases from J, with 14 bases between. The CDR3 totals 14 residues. CDR3 sequence: CASTPGGDNEKLFF. CDR3 bases: TGTGCCAGCACTCCCGGGGGGGACAATGAAAAACTGTTTTTT.

V usage is TRBV7-2 and J usage is TRBJ2-1; no clear D gene. V was pared by 3 bases and J by 7 bases, with 7 bases between. The CDR3 totals 12 residues. The germline CDR1 and CDR2 sequences are SGHTA and FQGNSA. CDR3 nucleotides: TGTGCCAGCAGCTTTCAACGTAATGAGCAGTTCTTC. Translated: CASSFQRNEQFF.

The rearrangement joins TRBV7-9 to TRBJ1-6; D is unresolved. The V end was cut by 5 bases, the J end by 7 bases, with 6 bases between. CDR1 and CDR2 from the germline V gene are SEHNR and FQNEAQ (reference sequence). The CDR3 contains 12 residues. CDR3 loop: CASSDSNSPLHF. The CDR3 coding sequence is TGTGCCAGCAGCGACTCGAATTCACCCCTCCACTTT.

This chain joins TRBV12-3 or TRBV12-4 and TRBJ2-2; D is perhaps TRBD1 (5 bases). Deletions cut 1 base from V and 1 base from J, with 7 bases between. The CDR3 is 15 amino acids. The CDR3 loop reads CASSLVQVNTGELFF. CDR3 in DNA: TGTGCCAGCAGTTTAGTACAGGTGAACACCGGGGAGCTGTTTTTT.

For the CDR3, the DNA is TGTGCCAGCAGCTTGCCTTTTAGGGCCGGGGAGCTGTTTTTT. It encodes CASSLPFRAGELFF. This rearrangement joins TRBV5-6 to TRBJ2-2; D gene unclear. The CDR3 is 14 amino acids. Trimming took 1 base from V and 6 from J, leaving 10 bases between them. CDR1 and CDR2 from the germline V gene are SGHDT and YYEEEE.

This CDR3 is CASSFEVGTEAFF. CDR3 bases: TGTGCCAGCAGTTTTGAGGTCGGCACTGAAGCTTTCTTT. The gene calls are TRBV12-3 or TRBV12-4 and TRBJ1-1; D not resolved. CDR3 length equals 13 residues. Trimming removed 3 bases at V and 4 bases at J, with 9 bases between.

The chain links TRBV12-3 or TRBV12-4 to TRBJ2-5, with 7 bases that match TRBD2. V lost 3 bases to trimming and J lost 5 bases; unmatched junction nucleotides: 12. The CDR3 is 16 amino acids. The CDR3: CASSFRAGVLQETQYF. The CDR3, as DNA: TGTGCCAGCAGTTTTCGGGCGGGAGTCTTGCAGGAGACCCAGTACTTC.

The chain links TRBV20-1 to TRBJ1-2; TRBD1 might be the D (5 bases). Germline loops: CDR1 DFQATT, CDR2 SNEGSKA (reference sequence). The CDR3 length is 14 residues. V lost 6 bases, J lost 0 bases, and 14 bases lay in between. The CDR3 region has the DNA TGCAGTGCCCTAACCAGGGAAACTAACTATGGCTACACCTTC. It specifies CSALTRETNYGYTF.

The CDR3 protein is CASSATGNPYNEQFF. The CDR3 DNA reads as TGTGCCAGCAGCGCCACAGGGAACCCCTACAATGAGCAGTTCTTC. The chain combines TRBV9 with TRBJ2-1; D might be TRBD1 (6 bases). The CDR3 extends over 15 amino acids. Looked up from germline, CDR1 is SGDLS and CDR2 is YYNGEE. V lost 3 bases and J lost 2, with 12 bases in between.

This clonotype has only one observation. The V call is TRBV3-1, the J call TRBJ2-3; 10 bases match TRBD2. The V and J ends lost 1 base and 6 bases, in that order; junction bases with no gene match: 10. Germline values: CDR1 LGHDT, CDR2 YNNKEL (reference sequence). CDR3 length: 17 amino acids. The CDR3 reads CASSQGPERGGLDTQYF. CDR3 DNA: TGTGCCAGCAGCCAAGGCCCGGAGCGGGGGGGGCTGGATACGCAGTATTTT.

The gene calls are TRBV20-1 and TRBJ2-5; 9 bases align to TRBD2. CDR3 size: 11 residues. Germline V gene data show CDR1 as DFQATT and CDR2 as SNEGSKA (reference sequence). The CDR3, as DNA: TGCAAGCTAGCGGGACAAGAGACCCAGTACTTC. Its translation: CKLAGQETQYF.